This TCR beta chain stems from a study of Graves' ophthalmopathy and Graves' hyperthyroidism. Overall study: Where ophthalmopathy was absent within 18 months of follow-up, hyperthyroidism was stable.

The CDR3 is made up of 16 amino acids. Trimming took 2 bases from V and 3 from J, leaving 16 bases between them. Per germline, CDR1 PRHDT and CDR2 FYEKMQ (reference sequence). TCR beta CDR3 regions were amplified from RNA transcripts. The authors performed first-round RT-PCR with HTBI primers and then a second-round multiplex PCR. TCRdb fed the multiplex PCR reads into MiXCR, producing one record per CDR3 protein. The sample consists of 500,000 to 700,000 distinct CDR3 sequences, 35% to 45% of them appearing once. Points from the study as a whole: At around 70% sensitivity and roughly 72% specificity, the model predicted progression of the ophthalmopathy.

Certain patients were not enrolled. These were patients with other autoimmune diseases, uncontrolled infections, pregnancy or lactation. The sample holds many counts of this clonotype. Its antigen remains unidentified. Source material: peripheral blood or thyroid tissue (not recorded which). The V call is TRBV13, the J call TRBJ1-1, with a possible D match to TRBD1 (5 bases). This clonotype was sampled from an adult man with Graves' hyperthyroidism. The CDR3 loop is CASSLSDGGLDTEAFF. CDR3 nucleotides: TGTGCCAGCAGCTTAAGTGATGGGGGGTTGGACACTGAAGCTTTCTTT.